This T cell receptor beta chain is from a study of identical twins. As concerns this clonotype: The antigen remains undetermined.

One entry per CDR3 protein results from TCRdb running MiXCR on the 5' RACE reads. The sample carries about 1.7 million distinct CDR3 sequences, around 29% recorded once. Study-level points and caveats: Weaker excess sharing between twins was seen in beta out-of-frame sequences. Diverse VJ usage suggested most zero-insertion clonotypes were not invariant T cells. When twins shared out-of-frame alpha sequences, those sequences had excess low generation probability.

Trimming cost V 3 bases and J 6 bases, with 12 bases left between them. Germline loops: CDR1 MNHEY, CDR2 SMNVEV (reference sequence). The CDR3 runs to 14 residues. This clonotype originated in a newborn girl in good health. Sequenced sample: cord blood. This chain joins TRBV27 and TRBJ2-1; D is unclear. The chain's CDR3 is CASSFGRALNEQFF. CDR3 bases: TGTGCCAGCAGTTTCGGGCGTGCCCTCAATGAGCAGTTCTTC.